The clone carrying this T cell receptor (beta chain) was recorded once. No antigen is known for it. The same CDR3 can be traced to other DNA sequences in this sample. This entry is derived from a study of shared clonotypes between healthy human individuals. The study's findings and limits: Generation probability values for non-shared clonotypes were lower than those for clonotypes shared by all four donors. A few donors had around 5% of their naive CD4 clonotypes in common.

Donors were healthy HIV-negative adults without recent acute infections or vaccinations. Using immunoSEQ multiplex PCR, the repertoire was profiled, and TCRdb retains in-frame clones only, with some absent. The sample holds about 2.3 million clones, approximately 90% seen once. This CDR3 is built from 10 residues. Per germline, CDR1 SQVTM and CDR2 ANQGSEA. V was cut by 1 base and J by 5 bases, with 2 bases left in between. This sequence joins TRBV29-1 and TRBJ2-5; D unclear. Input material: naive CD4+ T cells from PBMCs. Subset in this sample: CD45RA+ positively selected. This receptor was obtained from a man between 18 and 35 years old in good health. Some clones in this sample may be carry-over from other donors' samples. The CDR3 DNA sequence: TGCAGCGTTGAAGGGGAGACCCAGTACTTC. Translating it yields CSVEGETQYF.